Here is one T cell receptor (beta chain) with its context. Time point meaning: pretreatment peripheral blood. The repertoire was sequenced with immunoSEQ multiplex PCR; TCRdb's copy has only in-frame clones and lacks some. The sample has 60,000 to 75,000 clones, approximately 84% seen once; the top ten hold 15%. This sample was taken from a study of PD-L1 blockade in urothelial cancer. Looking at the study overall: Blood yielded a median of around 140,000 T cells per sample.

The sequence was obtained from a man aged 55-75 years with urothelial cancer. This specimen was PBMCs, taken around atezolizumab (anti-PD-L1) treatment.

CDR3 sequence reads: CAISEAPSSYEQYF. CDR3 nucleotide sequence: TGTGCCATCAGTGAAGCACCGAGCTCCTACGAGCAGTACTTC. This sequence joins TRBV10-3 and TRBJ2-7; D gene ambiguous. V was cut by 3 bases and J by 0 bases, with 9 bases left in between. The CDR3 length is 14 residues. Germline-derived CDR1 and CDR2 are ENHRY and SYGVKD.